This TCR beta chain was recorded in a study of shared clonotypes between healthy human individuals. In the study overall: Every donor yielded three CD4 naive, three CD4 memory, two CD8 naive and one CD8 memory plate.

The study ran the assay at deep level. Per the original data handling: There were no quality scores in the junction-only immunoSEQ sequences, so filtering differed. The data were produced by immunoSEQ multiplex PCR, yet TCRdb's version contains in-frame clones alone and is incomplete. V and J calls plus clone size are reproduced from that table; the DNA served to infer D and trimming. The data hold over 2 million clones, with 95% observed a single time. Germline V gene data show CDR1 as SGHTA and CDR2 as FQGNSA. This CDR3 is 14 amino acids long. V lost 7 bases and J lost 10, with 17 bases in between. This clonotype was sampled from a man aged 18 to 30 in good health. Material: naive CD4+ T cells sorted from blood. This sample's subset: CD45RA+ positively selected. The V gene is TRBV7-2, the J gene TRBJ1-6; D not certain. This CDR3 is CASTSWGKGSPLHF. The CDR3 nucleotides read TGTGCCAGCACCTCGTGGGGAAAAGGATCACCCCTCCACTTT.